The clone carrying this T cell receptor (beta chain) was observed a few times. Its antigen remains unknown. TCRdb analysed the RT-PCR reads with MiXCR anew, one entry per CDR3 protein. The table includes hundreds of thousands of distinct CDR3 sequences, approximately 17% detected once. This sample was taken from a study of response to subunit inactivated influenza vaccine. Study-level findings and limits: Each seasonal influenza vaccination recruits few new T cells, the authors suggested.

This clonotype originated in a man over 45 who received an inactivated influenza vaccine. The sequenced sample was PBMCs from blood, obtained 4 to 6 days after vaccination.

Here the CDR3 reads CASSWLGQGYDEQFF. CDR3 DNA: TGCGCCAGCAGCTGGTTAGGGCAGGGGTACGATGAGCAGTTCTTC. The chain uses TRBV5-1 and TRBJ2-1; TRBD1 is a possible D gene (6 bases). The V end was cut by 3 bases, the J end by 8 bases, with 18 bases between. The CDR3 is 15 residues long. Per the germline V gene, CDR1 is SGHRS and CDR2 is YFSETQ.